The rows below give T cell receptor beta chains drawn from one sample of a study of early T cells in non-severe SARS-CoV-2 infection. TCRdb itself ran the 5' RACE reads through MiXCR, one entry per CDR3 protein. The data show some 64,000 distinct CDR3 sequences, roughly 9% seen once. Sample: whole blood, taken at baseline. These receptor sequences come from an adult who was a healthcare worker with PCR-confirmed SARS-CoV-2 infection or an uninfected control (not recorded which). CDR3s include the opening cysteine and the closing phenylalanine or tryptophan. The D gene is left open where the match is weak. Only part of the rows carry a size: once, few, many, or a class if the clone is expanded.

size	J	V	D	CDR3	DNA
few	TRBJ2-3	TRBV2	-	CASSLAPPADTQYF	TGTGCCAGCAGCCTTGCACCCCCAGCAGATACGCAGTATTTT
-	TRBJ1-4	TRBV7-2	TRBD1	CASSLAGQGDEKLFF	TGTGCCAGCAGCCTCGCGGGACAGGGTGATGAAAAACTGTTTTTT
few	TRBJ2-1	TRBV24-1	TRBD2	CATSDSPTSGRPSYNEQFF	TGTGCCACCAGTGATTCACCGACTAGCGGGAGGCCCTCCTACAATGAGCAGTTCTTC
many	TRBJ1-2	TRBV10-2	-	CASRTPGDYGYTF	TGCGCCAGCCGCACGCCCGGAGACTATGGCTACACCTTC
few	TRBJ1-2	TRBV7-2	-	CASSLAQGRSGYTF	TGTGCCAGCAGCTTAGCGCAGGGAAGATCTGGCTACACCTTC
many	TRBJ2-7	TRBV6-2/TRBV6-3	-	CASSLGDEQYF	TGTGCCAGCAGCCTCGGGGACGAGCAGTACTTC
few	TRBJ1-3	TRBV5-6	-	CASSVTAGNTIYF	TGTGCCAGCAGCGTGACAGCTGGAAACACCATATATTTT
-	TRBJ2-2	TRBV24-1	TRBD1	CATSDSRQGHHTGELFF	TGTGCCACCAGTGATTCCAGACAGGGCCATCACACCGGGGAGCTGTTTTTT
many	TRBJ2-1	TRBV20-1	TRBD2	CSATLGGRGEQFF	TGCAGTGCCACCCTCGGGGGGAGAGGTGAGCAGTTCTTC
few	TRBJ2-7	TRBV18	TRBD1	CASSPRGTGIPYEQYF	TGTGCCAGCTCCCCTCGGGGGACAGGGATCCCCTACGAGCAGTACTTC
few	TRBJ1-1	TRBV9	-	CASSVVSGPTEAFF	TGTGCCAGCAGCGTAGTTTCCGGGCCCACTGAAGCTTTCTTT
few	TRBJ2-3	TRBV19	-	CASSPPGSSTDTQYF	TGTGCCAGTAGCCCCCCAGGATCTAGCACAGATACGCAGTATTTT
few	TRBJ1-1	TRBV29-1	-	CSVEEDRDTEAFF	TGCAGCGTTGAAGAGGACAGAGACACTGAAGCTTTCTTT
many	TRBJ2-2	TRBV6-6	TRBD2	CASRAGSTGELFF	TGTGCCAGCAGAGCGGGAAGCACCGGGGAGCTGTTTTTT
few	TRBJ2-3	TRBV7-2	-	CASSHIGTDTQYF	TGTGCCAGCAGCCACATTGGTACAGATACGCAGTATTTT
few	TRBJ2-7	TRBV11-2	TRBD1	CASSTAGGFMTREQYF	TGTGCCAGCAGCACCGCAGGGGGCTTTATGACGAGGGAGCAGTACTTC
-	TRBJ2-1	TRBV20-1	-	CSARDQQGGYNEQFF	TGCAGTGCTAGAGATCAACAGGGGGGGTACAATGAGCAGTTCTTC
few	TRBJ1-2	TRBV7-9	TRBD1	CASSPRGTDFKSNYGYTF	TGTGCCAGCAGCCCCCGCGGGACAGACTTTAAGAGCAACTATGGCTACACCTTC
few	TRBJ1-2	TRBV19	-	CASSLPGPGYGYTF	TGTGCCAGTAGTCTTCCGGGACCCGGCTATGGCTACACCTTC
many	TRBJ2-1	TRBV7-9	-	CASSSLAGSSNEQFF	TGTGCCAGCAGCTCCCTAGCTGGGAGCAGTAATGAGCAGTTCTTC
many	TRBJ2-7	TRBV5-1	TRBD2	CASSLLREGDYEQYF	TGCGCCAGCAGCTTGCTGCGGGAGGGGGACTACGAGCAGTACTTC
few	TRBJ2-7	TRBV10-3	-	CAISETRFPEQYF	TGTGCCATCAGTGAGACCCGATTTCCCGAGCAGTACTTC
many	TRBJ2-2	TRBV20-1	-	CSARDSERGSTGELFF	TGCAGTGCTAGAGATTCGGAAAGGGGATCCACCGGGGAGCTGTTTTTT
few	TRBJ1-1	TRBV6-5	-	CASSYSEQNTEAFF	TGTGCCAGCAGTTACTCAGAGCAGAACACTGAAGCTTTCTTT
-	TRBJ2-6	TRBV6-1	-	CASSEWGQGSGANVLTF	TGTGCCAGCAGTGAATGGGGGCAGGGCTCTGGGGCCAACGTCCTGACTTTC
few	TRBJ2-7	TRBV7-9	TRBD2	CASSLGAGGTSNEQYF	TGTGCCAGCAGCTTAGGCGCCGGCGGGACTAGTAACGAGCAGTACTTC
many	TRBJ2-2	TRBV7-6	-	CASSLESGLNTGELFF	TGTGCCAGCAGCTTAGAGTCAGGCCTAAACACCGGGGAGCTGTTTTTT
many	TRBJ2-5	TRBV20-1	-	CSAFSGETQYF	TGCAGTGCTTTTAGCGGAGAGACCCAGTACTTC
many	TRBJ1-2	TRBV4-3	-	CASSQDHSNYGYTF	TGCGCCAGCAGCCAAGATCACAGCAACTATGGCTACACCTTC
many	TRBJ1-6	TRBV4-2	TRBD1	CASSQDGQGDYSPLHF	TGTGCCAGCAGCCAAGATGGACAGGGGGATTATTCACCCCTCCACTTT
-	TRBJ2-3	TRBV6-6	TRBD1	CASSFPTGRTDTQYF	TGTGCCAGCAGTTTTCCGACAGGGCGCACAGATACGCAGTATTTT
few	TRBJ2-3	TRBV10-3	-	CAISESERRGTDTQYF	TGTGCCATCAGTGAGTCAGAGCGGAGAGGCACAGATACGCAGTATTTT
few	TRBJ2-5	TRBV4-2	TRBD2	CASSQDPTSGTRMTQYF	TGTGCCAGCAGCCAAGATCCGACTAGCGGGACCCGAATGACCCAGTACTTC
few	TRBJ2-5	TRBV20-1	-	CSAEFNADQETQYF	TGCAGTGCCGAATTCAATGCCGACCAAGAGACCCAGTACTTC
-	TRBJ1-6	TRBV5-8	-	CASPRYNSPLHF	TGTGCCAGCCCCAGGTATAATTCACCCCTCCACTTT
many	TRBJ2-2	TRBV6-4	-	CASRQGNTGELFF	TGTGCCTCACGTCAGGGGAACACCGGGGAGCTGTTTTTT
few	TRBJ1-3	TRBV5-6	TRBD1	CASRGRGGFENTIYF	TGTGCCAGCAGAGGACGAGGGGGCTTCGAAAACACCATATATTTT
many	TRBJ2-7	TRBV19	-	CASSRTALPYEQYF	TGTGCCAGTAGTAGGACAGCACTCCCCTACGAGCAGTACTTC
medium-sized	TRBJ2-2	TRBV30	TRBD2	CAWSPSGRNTGELFF	TGTGCCTGGAGTCCTAGCGGGAGAAACACCGGGGAGCTGTTTTTT
many	TRBJ2-1	TRBV16	-	CASSQQGVGYNEQFF	TGTGCCAGCAGCCAACAGGGAGTAGGATACAATGAGCAGTTCTTC
-	TRBJ1-2	TRBV14	-	CASSQDVSRVPGF	TGTGCCAGCAGCCAAGATGTTAGCCGGGTACCAGGCTTC
few	TRBJ1-2	TRBV5-1	TRBD1	CASSIRTGGDYGYTF	TGCGCCAGCAGCATCCGGACAGGGGGGGACTATGGCTACACCTTC
-	TRBJ2-7	TRBV10-3	TRBD1	CAIQVREGQIYEQYF	TGTGCCATCCAAGTGAGAGAGGGACAGATCTACGAGCAGTACTTC
few	TRBJ2-6	TRBV5-1	-	CASSSREAGANVLTF	TGCGCCAGCAGCTCCAGGGAGGCAGGGGCCAACGTCCTGACTTTC
-	TRBJ2-2	TRBV25-1	-	CASSEGGRNTGELFF	TGTGCCAGCAGTGAAGGGGGGCGCAACACCGGGGAGCTGTTTTTT
-	TRBJ2-2	TRBV20-1	-	CSARGRSTGELIF	TGCAGTGCTAGAGGCAGGAGCACCGGGGAGCTGATTTTT
few	TRBJ2-5	TRBV12-5	-	CASGLARGVSGSPQETQYF	TGTGCTAGTGGTTTGGCGCGGGGCGTCAGCGGTTCTCCGCAAGAGACCCAGTACTTC
many	TRBJ2-7	TRBV3-1	TRBD2	CASSPDDGGLAGRYEQYF	TGTGCCAGCAGCCCGGACGATGGGGGACTAGCGGGAAGGTACGAGCAGTACTTC
-	TRBJ2-7	TRBV7-2	-	CASGGTPHYEQYF	TGTGCCAGCGGCGGGACACCCCACTACGAGCAGTACTTC
-	TRBJ2-2	TRBV25-1	-	CASSDLGVRKANTGELFF	TGTGCCAGCAGTGATTTGGGAGTAAGAAAGGCGAACACCGGGGAGCTGTTTTTT
many	TRBJ1-2	TRBV3-1	TRBD1	CASSQTGGNGYTF	TGTGCCAGCAGCCAGACAGGGGGAAATGGCTACACCTTC
-	TRBJ2-1	TRBV27	TRBD2	CASSLYGTSGSDEQFF	TGTGCCAGCAGTTTATACGGGACTAGCGGGAGTGATGAGCAGTTCTTC
many	TRBJ1-5	TRBV28	TRBD1	CASSFGTGYSNQPQHF	TGTGCCAGCAGTTTCGGGACAGGATATAGCAATCAGCCCCAGCATTTT
few	TRBJ2-5	TRBV24-1	-	CATSGRGVGLETQYF	TGTGCCACCAGTGGCAGGGGAGTAGGCTTGGAGACCCAGTACTTC
-	TRBJ1-5	TRBV19	-	CASKQGNIQPQHF	TGTGCCAGTAAGCAGGGGAATATCCAGCCCCAGCATTTT